Below are 2 T cell receptor beta chains sequenced from a single sample in a study of somatic mutations in cytotoxic T cells in rheumatoid arthritis. TCRdb keeps only in-frame clones here, not all; method: immunoSEQ multiplex PCR. The sample has 20,000 to 25,000 clones; 85% to 90% are singletons. Sequenced sample: CD8+ T cells sorted from blood. These receptors were taken from a woman between 45 and 60 years old in good health.

The chain recombines TRBV7-9 with TRBJ1-2; D is undetermined. Germline-derived CDR1 and CDR2 are SEHNR and FQNEAQ (reference sequence). The CDR3 extends over 14 amino acids. V shed 1 base and J shed 4 bases, with 10 bases lying between them. The chain's CDR3 is CASSLEAISYGYTF. The CDR3 DNA sequence: TGTGCCAGCAGCTTAGAGGCCATAAGCTATGGCTACACCTTC. Full variable domain (remainder filled in from reference TRBV7-9 and TRBJ1-2): DTGVSQNPRHKITKRGQNVTFRCDPISEHNRLYWYRQTLGQGPEFLTYFQNEAQLEKSRLLSDRFSAERPKGSFSTLEIQRTEQGDSAMYLCASSLEAISYGYTFGSGTRLTVV.

The chain links TRBV19 to TRBJ1-3, with TRBD1 as a possible D gene (5 bases). The germline V gene has CDR1 LNHDA and CDR2 SQIVND (reference sequence). Trimming removed 8 bases from V and 0 bases from J, with 14 bases in between. This CDR3 has 15 residues. CDR3 residues: CASSWDGSSGNTIYF. In DNA form, the CDR3 reads TGTGCCAGTTCTTGGGACGGCAGCTCTGGAAACACCATATATTTT. The variable domain in full, completed from reference TRBV19 and TRBJ1-3, reads DGGITQSPKYLFRKEGQNVTLSCEQNLNHDAMYWYRQDPGQGLRLIYYSQIVNDFQKGDIAEGYSVSREKKESFPLTVTSAQKNPTAFYLCASSWDGSSGNTIYFGEGSWLTVV.